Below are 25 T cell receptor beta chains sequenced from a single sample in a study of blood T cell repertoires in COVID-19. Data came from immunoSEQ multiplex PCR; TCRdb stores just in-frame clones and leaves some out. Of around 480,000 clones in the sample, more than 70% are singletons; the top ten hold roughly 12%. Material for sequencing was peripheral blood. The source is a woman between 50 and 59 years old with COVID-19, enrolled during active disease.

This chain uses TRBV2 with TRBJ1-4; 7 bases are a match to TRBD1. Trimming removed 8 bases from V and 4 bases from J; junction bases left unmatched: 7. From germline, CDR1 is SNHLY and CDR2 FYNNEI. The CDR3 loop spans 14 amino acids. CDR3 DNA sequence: TGTGCCAGCGCCCAGGGACAGAGTAATGAAAAACTGTTTTTT. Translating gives CASAQGQSNEKLFF.

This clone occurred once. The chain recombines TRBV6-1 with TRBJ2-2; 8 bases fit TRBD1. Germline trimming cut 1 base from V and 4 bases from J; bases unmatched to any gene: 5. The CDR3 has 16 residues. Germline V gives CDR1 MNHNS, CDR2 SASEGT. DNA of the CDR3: TGTGCCAGCAGTGAAGGGCAGGGGGCCGGCACCGGGGAGCTGTTTTTT. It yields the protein CASSEGQGAGTGELFF.

In nucleotides, the CDR3 is TGTGCCAGCAGCCCCCGGCGGGGAAAGGGGTACGAGCAGTACTTC. This sequence encodes CASSPRRGKGYEQYF. The rearrangement links TRBV3-1 (or the pseudogene TRBV3-2) to TRBJ2-7; weak D call: TRBD2 (6 bases). This CDR3 has 15 amino acids. The V gene's germline CDR1 is LGHDT and CDR2 YNNKEL (reference sequence). Trimming pared 4 bases from V and 4 bases from J, leaving 17 bases between.

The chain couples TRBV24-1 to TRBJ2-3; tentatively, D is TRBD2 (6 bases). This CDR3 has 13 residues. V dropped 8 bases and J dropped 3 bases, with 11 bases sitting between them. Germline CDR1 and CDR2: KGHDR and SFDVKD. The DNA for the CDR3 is TGTGCCACCACCCAAAGCGGGACAGATACGCAGTATTTT. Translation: CATTQSGTDTQYF.

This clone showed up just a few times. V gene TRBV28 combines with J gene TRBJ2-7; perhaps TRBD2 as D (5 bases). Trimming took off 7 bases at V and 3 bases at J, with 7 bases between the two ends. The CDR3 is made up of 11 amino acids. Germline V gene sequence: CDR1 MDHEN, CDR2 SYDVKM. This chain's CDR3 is CASTEGYEQYF. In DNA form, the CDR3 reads TGTGCCAGCACCGAGGGCTACGAGCAGTACTTC.

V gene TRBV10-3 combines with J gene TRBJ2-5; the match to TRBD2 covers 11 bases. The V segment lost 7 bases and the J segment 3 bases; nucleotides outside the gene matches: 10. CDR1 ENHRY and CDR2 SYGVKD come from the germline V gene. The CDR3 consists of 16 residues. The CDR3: CAITPGALAGEETQYF. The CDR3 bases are TGTGCCATCACCCCCGGGGCACTAGCGGGGGAAGAGACCCAGTACTTC.

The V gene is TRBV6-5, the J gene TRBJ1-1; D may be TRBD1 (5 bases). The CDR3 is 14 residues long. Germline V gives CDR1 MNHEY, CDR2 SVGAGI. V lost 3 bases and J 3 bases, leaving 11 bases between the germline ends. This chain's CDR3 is CASSYQGPDTEAFF. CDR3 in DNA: TGTGCCAGCAGTTATCAGGGCCCCGACACTGAAGCTTTCTTT.

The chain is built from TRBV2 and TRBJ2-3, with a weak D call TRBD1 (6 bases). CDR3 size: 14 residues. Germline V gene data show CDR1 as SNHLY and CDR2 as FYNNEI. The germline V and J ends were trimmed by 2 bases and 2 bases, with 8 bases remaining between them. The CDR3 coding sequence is TGTGCCAGCAGTGAAAACAGGGTCACAGATACGCAGTATTTT. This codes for CASSENRVTDTQYF.

CDR3 sequence reads: CASSFSGELFF. CDR3 nucleotides: TGCGCCAGCAGCTTTAGCGGGGAGCTGTTTTTT. The chain uses TRBV5-1 and TRBJ2-2; the D is unclear. CDR3 length: 11 amino acids. Germline V gene sequence: CDR1 SGHRS, CDR2 YFSETQ. Trimming took off 2 bases at V and 7 bases at J, with 3 bases between the two ends.

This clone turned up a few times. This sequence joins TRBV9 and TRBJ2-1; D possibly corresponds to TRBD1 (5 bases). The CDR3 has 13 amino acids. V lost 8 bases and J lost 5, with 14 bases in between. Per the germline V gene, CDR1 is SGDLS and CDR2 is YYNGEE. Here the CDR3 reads CASSGGAHNEQFF. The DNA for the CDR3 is TGTGCCAGTTCGGGTGGGGCTCACAATGAGCAGTTCTTC.

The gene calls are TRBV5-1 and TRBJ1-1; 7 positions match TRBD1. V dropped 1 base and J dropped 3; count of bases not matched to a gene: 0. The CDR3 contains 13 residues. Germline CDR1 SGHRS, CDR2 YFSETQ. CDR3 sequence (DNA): TGCGCCAGCAGCTTGACAGGGGACACTGAAGCTTTCTTT. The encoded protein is CASSLTGDTEAFF.

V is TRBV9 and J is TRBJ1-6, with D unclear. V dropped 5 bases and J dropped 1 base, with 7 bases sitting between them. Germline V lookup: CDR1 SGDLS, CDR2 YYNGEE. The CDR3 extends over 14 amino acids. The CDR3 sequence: CASSVRSYNSPLHF. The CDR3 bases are TGTGCCAGCAGTGTTCGGTCCTATAATTCACCCCTCCACTTT. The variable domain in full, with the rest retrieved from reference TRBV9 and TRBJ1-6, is DSGVTQTPKHLITATGQRVTLRCSPRSGDLSVYWYQQSLDQGLQFLIQYYNGEERAKGNILERFSAQQFPDLHSELNLSSLELGDSALYFCASSVRSYNSPLHFGNGTRLTVT.

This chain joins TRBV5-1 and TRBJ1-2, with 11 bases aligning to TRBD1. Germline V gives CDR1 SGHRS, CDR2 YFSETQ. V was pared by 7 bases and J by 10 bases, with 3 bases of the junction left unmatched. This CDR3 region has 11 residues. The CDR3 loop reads CASSGQGDYTF. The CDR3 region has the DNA TGCGCCAGCTCGGGACAGGGGGACTACACCTTC.

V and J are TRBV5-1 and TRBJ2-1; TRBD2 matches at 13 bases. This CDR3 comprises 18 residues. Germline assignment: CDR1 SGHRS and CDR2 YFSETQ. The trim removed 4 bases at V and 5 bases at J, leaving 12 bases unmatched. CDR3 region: CASSRERLAGGRDNEQFF. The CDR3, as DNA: TGCGCCAGCAGCCGTGAAAGACTAGCGGGGGGACGTGACAATGAGCAGTTCTTC.

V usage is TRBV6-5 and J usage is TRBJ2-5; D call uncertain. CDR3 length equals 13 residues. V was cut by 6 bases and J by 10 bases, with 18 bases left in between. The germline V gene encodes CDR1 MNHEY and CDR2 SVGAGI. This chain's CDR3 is CASSSYTTPDQYF. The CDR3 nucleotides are TGTGCCAGCAGCTCCTATACGACTCCGGACCAGTACTTC.

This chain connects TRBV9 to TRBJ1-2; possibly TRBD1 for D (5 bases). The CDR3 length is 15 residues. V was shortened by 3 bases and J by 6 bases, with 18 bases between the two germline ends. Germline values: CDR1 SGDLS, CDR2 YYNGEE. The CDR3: CASSGAGGGRNGYTF. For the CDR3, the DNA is TGTGCCAGCAGCGGCGCTGGGGGAGGGAGAAATGGCTACACCTTC.

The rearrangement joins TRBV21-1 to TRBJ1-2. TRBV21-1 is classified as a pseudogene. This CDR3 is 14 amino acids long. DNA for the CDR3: TGTGCCACCGCGGGAGCTACTCCTAACTATGGCTACACCTTC. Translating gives CATAGATPNYGYTF.

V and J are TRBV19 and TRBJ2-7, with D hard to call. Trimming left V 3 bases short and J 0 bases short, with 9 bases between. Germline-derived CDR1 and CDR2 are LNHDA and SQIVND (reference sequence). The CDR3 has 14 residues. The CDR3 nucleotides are TGTGCCAGTAGTATTGGCGGCCACTCCTACGAGCAGTACTTC. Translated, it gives CASSIGGHSYEQYF.

CDR3 amino acids: CASSFLSVRATEAFF. The CDR3, as DNA: TGTGCCAGCAGCTTTCTTAGTGTCAGGGCCACTGAAGCTTTCTTT. This chain connects TRBV11-2 to TRBJ1-1; weak D call: TRBD1 (5 bases). V gave up 3 bases and J gave up 4 bases, with 15 bases separating them. The V gene's germline CDR1 is SGHAT and CDR2 FQNNGV. This CDR3 has 15 residues.

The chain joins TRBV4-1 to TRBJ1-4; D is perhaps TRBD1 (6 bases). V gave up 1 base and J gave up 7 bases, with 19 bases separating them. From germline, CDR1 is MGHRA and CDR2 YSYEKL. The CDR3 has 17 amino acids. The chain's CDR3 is CASSQVDPGDKAEKLFF. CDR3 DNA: TGCGCCAGCAGCCAAGTCGACCCCGGGGACAAGGCTGAAAAACTGTTTTTT.

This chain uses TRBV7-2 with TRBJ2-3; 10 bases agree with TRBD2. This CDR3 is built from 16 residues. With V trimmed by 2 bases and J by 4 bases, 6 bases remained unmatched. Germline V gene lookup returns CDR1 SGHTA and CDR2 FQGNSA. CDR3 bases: TGTGCCAGCAGCTTAACGAGCGGGGGGGCAGCAGATACGCAGTATTTT. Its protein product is CASSLTSGGAADTQYF.

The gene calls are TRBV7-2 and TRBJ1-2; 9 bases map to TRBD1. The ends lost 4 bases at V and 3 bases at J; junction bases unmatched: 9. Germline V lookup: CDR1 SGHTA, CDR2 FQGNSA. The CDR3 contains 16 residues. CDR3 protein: CASSSPTGGSYYGYTF. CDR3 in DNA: TGTGCCAGCAGCTCCCCGACAGGGGGATCGTACTATGGCTACACCTTC.

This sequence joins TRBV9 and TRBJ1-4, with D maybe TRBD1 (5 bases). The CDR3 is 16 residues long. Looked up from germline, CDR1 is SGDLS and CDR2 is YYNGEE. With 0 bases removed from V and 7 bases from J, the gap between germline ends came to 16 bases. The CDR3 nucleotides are TGTGCCAGCAGCGTAGATCCCGGGGGTACATTTGAAAAACTGTTTTTT. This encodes CASSVDPGGTFEKLFF.

DNA for the CDR3: TGTGCCAGCAGCACATCCGACAGATTTTACGAGCAGTACTTC. Residues: CASSTSDRFYEQYF. The gene calls are TRBV6-2 or TRBV6-3 and TRBJ2-7; tentatively, D is TRBD1 (5 bases). Deletions cut 6 bases from V and 4 bases from J, with 16 bases between. This CDR3 is built from 14 residues. Germline-derived CDR1 and CDR2 are MNHEY and SVGEGT.

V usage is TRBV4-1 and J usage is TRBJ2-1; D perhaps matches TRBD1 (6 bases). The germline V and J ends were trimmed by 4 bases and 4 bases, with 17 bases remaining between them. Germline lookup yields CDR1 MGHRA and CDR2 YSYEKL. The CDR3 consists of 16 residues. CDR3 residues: CASSLEGGQTYNEQFF. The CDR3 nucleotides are TGCGCCAGCAGCCTTGAGGGTGGACAGACTTACAATGAGCAGTTCTTC.